The rows below give T cell receptor beta chains drawn from one sample of a study of CD8 T cells in Susac syndrome. MiXCR, run by TCRdb on the immunoSEQ multiplex PCR reads, gives a single entry per CDR3 protein. The sample contains a few hundred thousand distinct CDR3 sequences, roughly 85% of which appear only once. Sample: CD8+ T cells from PBMCs. These receptors all come from a human donor with multiple sclerosis. Each CDR3 is given without its conserved first and last residue.

J,V,CDR3
TRBJ2-3,TRBV5-4,ASSLEPGLGGDTQY
TRBJ2-4,TRBV27,ASSLASSGVKNIQY
TRBJ2-7,TRBV27,ASKSGESYEQY
TRBJ1-5,TRBV7-9,ASSSQGQGDFQPQH
TRBJ2-1,TRBV11-3,ASSSYTSGAYNEQF
TRBJ1-1,TRBV4-1,ASSQEGSIYTEAF
TRBJ2-1,TRBV5-5,ASSLFSEQF
TRBJ2-7,TRBV29-1,SVEDGSGDPYEQY
TRBJ1-1,TRBV5-6,ASSLPVNTEAF
TRBJ2-1,TRBV7-8,ASSLRRNEQF
TRBJ2-7,TRBV25-1,ASSERGQLTYEQY
TRBJ1-1,TRBV19,ASHLGTEAF
TRBJ2-1,TRBV7-8,ASSLGDYPLDEQF
TRBJ1-1,TRBV30,AWSYPGQNTEAF
TRBJ2-7,TRBV7-9,ASSLADRGTYEQY
TRBJ2-1,TRBV9,ASSAVPGTYNEQF
TRBJ2-3,TRBV11-2,ASSPPDRVFADTQY
TRBJ2-1,TRBV7-9,ASSAGAPGMLEQF